This entry features one T cell receptor beta chain sequence. V dropped 5 bases and J dropped 0; count of bases not matched to a gene: 7. Germline values: CDR1 LNHDA, CDR2 SQIVND (reference sequence). The CDR3 consists of 16 residues. This record comes from a study of cytotoxic CD8 clonotypes in ibrutinib-treated CLL. The method was immunoSEQ multiplex PCR; TCRdb's version includes in-frame clones alone and lacks a portion of them. This sample has 25,000 to 35,000 clones; approximately 60% occur once, and the top ten carry 14%. The sequence was obtained from a human donor with chronic lymphocytic leukemia. The sample in question was PBMCs, obtained before ibrutinib treatment. The V call is TRBV19, the J call TRBJ1-5; TRBD1 matches at 7 bases. CDR3 loop: CASSDRALYSNQPQHF. In DNA form, the CDR3 reads TGTGCCAGTAGTGACAGGGCTCTTTATAGCAATCAGCCCCAGCATTTT.